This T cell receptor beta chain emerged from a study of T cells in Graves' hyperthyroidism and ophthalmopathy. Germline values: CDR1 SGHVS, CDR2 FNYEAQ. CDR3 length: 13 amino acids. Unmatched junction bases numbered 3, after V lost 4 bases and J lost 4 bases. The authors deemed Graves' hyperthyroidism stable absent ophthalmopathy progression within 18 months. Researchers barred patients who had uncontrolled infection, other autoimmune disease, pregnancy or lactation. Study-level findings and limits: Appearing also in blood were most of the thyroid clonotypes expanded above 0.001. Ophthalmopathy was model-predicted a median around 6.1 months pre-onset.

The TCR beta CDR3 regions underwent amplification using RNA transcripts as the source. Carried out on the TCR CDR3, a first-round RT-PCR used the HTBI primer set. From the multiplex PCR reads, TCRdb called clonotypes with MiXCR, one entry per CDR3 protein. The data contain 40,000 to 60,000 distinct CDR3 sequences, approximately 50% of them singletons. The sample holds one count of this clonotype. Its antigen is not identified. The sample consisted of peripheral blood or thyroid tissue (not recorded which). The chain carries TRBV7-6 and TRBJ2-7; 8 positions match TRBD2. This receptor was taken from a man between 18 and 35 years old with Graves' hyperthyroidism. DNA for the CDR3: TGTGCCAGCAGCTCAGCGGGAGTATACGAGCAGTACTTC. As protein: CASSSAGVYEQYF.